These T cell receptor beta chains were read from a single sample in a study of cytomegalovirus exposure and HLA in healthy donors. Libraries were prepared by immunoSEQ multiplex PCR; TCRdb keeps only in-frame clonotypes and omits some of them. The top ten hold less than 2% of the sample, which has more than 100,000 clones, over 65% seen once. The sample comprised PBMCs. The receptors here all came from a man between 35 and 55 years old in good health and CMV-seronegative. The CDR3 runs from the conserved cysteine through the conserved F or W. The D gene is left open where the match is weak. A clone size is listed for some rows: how often the clone was seen (once, few, many), or a class if it is expanded.

J gene	V gene	D gene	clone size	CDR3 protein	CDR3 DNA
TRBJ1-4	TRBV28	TRBD1	NA	CASSPRQGTGEKLFF	TGTGCCAGCAGTCCCCGACAGGGCACAGGTGAAAAACTGTTTTTT
TRBJ1-1	TRBV9	TRBD1	NA	CASSVGGQGGTEAFF	TGTGCCAGCAGCGTAGGGGGACAGGGCGGCACTGAAGCTTTCTTT
TRBJ2-5	TRBV29-1	NA	NA	CSVDRQETQYF	TGCAGCGTTGACAGGCAAGAGACCCAGTACTTC
TRBJ1-1	TRBV4-3	TRBD1	few	CASSHGQGEAFF	TGCGCCAGCAGCCATGGACAGGGTGAAGCTTTCTTT
TRBJ2-3	TRBV6-4	TRBD2	NA	CASSDSGGGAGTDTQYF	TGTGCCAGCAGTGACTCAGGCGGGGGGGCCGGCACAGATACGCAGTATTTT
TRBJ1-4	TRBV5-6	NA	NA	CASSGGRRGEKLFF	TGTGCCAGCAGCGGCGGGAGGCGGGGTGAAAAACTGTTTTTT
TRBJ2-3	TRBV29-1	NA	NA	CSVPREGESSTDTQYF	TGCAGCGTTCCCCGTGAGGGAGAGTCTAGCACAGATACGCAGTATTTT
TRBJ2-1	TRBV19	TRBD2	once	CASTGGLAGEYNEQFF	TGTGCCAGTACAGGGGGGCTAGCGGGAGAATACAATGAGCAGTTCTTC
TRBJ2-7	TRBV2	TRBD2	NA	CASSERKSGGAYEQYF	TGTGCCAGCAGTGAAAGAAAAAGCGGGGGGGCCTACGAGCAGTACTTC
TRBJ1-5	TRBV2	TRBD1	NA	CASSQTGGFQPQHF	TGTGCCAGCAGTCAGACAGGGGGCTTTCAGCCCCAGCATTTT
TRBJ1-1	TRBV7-6	TRBD1	NA	CASSLVPGQGNTEAFF	TGTGCCAGCAGCTTAGTCCCCGGACAGGGGAACACTGAAGCTTTCTTT
TRBJ1-5	TRBV2	NA	NA	CASSEYGGNQPQHF	TGTGCCAGCAGTGAATACGGGGGGAATCAGCCCCAGCATTTT
TRBJ2-7	TRBV5-4	TRBD1	once	CASTIGQDTYEQYF	TGTGCCAGCACCATCGGACAGGACACCTACGAGCAGTACTTC
TRBJ1-5	TRBV6-1	TRBD1	NA	CASSDRVRGQNQPQHF	TGTGCCAGCAGTGATCGGGTTAGGGGGCAAAATCAGCCCCAGCATTTT
TRBJ1-2	TRBV11-2	NA	NA	CASSLGPDPNYGYTF	TGTGCCAGCAGCTTAGGCCCAGATCCAAACTATGGCTACACCTTC
TRBJ2-5	TRBV5-1	NA	NA	CASSVDQPGQETQYF	TGCGCCAGCAGCGTGGACCAGCCGGGCCAAGAGACCCAGTACTTC
TRBJ2-7	TRBV27	NA	few	CASSLNRAAYEQYF	TGTGCCAGCAGTTTAAACAGGGCGGCCTACGAGCAGTACTTC
TRBJ2-1	TRBV7-3	TRBD2	NA	CASSGTSGGDEQFF	TGTGCCAGCAGCGGGACTAGCGGGGGCGATGAGCAGTTCTTC
TRBJ2-7	TRBV4-1	NA	NA	CASSQESGSGEQYF	TGCGCCAGCAGCCAAGAGTCGGGGTCGGGCGAGCAGTACTTC
TRBJ1-1	TRBV29-1	TRBD1	NA	CSGGQAAGGTEAFF	TGCAGCGGTGGACAGGCGGCAGGAGGTACTGAAGCTTTCTTT
TRBJ2-7	TRBV5-6	TRBD2	NA	CASSLVREVGYEQYF	TGTGCCAGCAGCTTGGTGCGGGAGGTTGGCTACGAGCAGTACTTC
TRBJ2-7	TRBV7-2	TRBD2	NA	CASSLAGTSYYEQYF	TGTGCCAGCAGCTTAGCGGGGACTAGCTACTACGAGCAGTACTTC
TRBJ2-7	TRBV14	TRBD1	NA	CASSYNPPGTGSFEQYF	TGTGCCAGCAGCTATAACCCTCCCGGGACAGGGTCTTTCGAGCAGTACTTC
TRBJ2-5	TRBV7-8	NA	once	CGPRDTTSGETQYF	TGTGGCCCCCGGGACACCACTTCGGGAGAGACCCAGTACTTC
TRBJ1-1	TRBV18	TRBD1	few	CASSPGTGGMNTEAFF	TGTGCCAGCTCACCGGGGACAGGGGGCATGAACACTGAAGCTTTCTTT
TRBJ2-3	TRBV12-5	NA	NA	CASGPGDTQYF	TGTGCTAGTGGCCCAGGGGATACGCAGTATTTT
TRBJ2-5	TRBV25-1	NA	NA	CASRGLGETQYF	TGTGCCAGCAGGGGGCTGGGGGAGACCCAGTACTTC
TRBJ2-7	TRBV5-6	NA	once	CASSLAGSSYEQYF	TGTGCCAGCAGCTTGGCGGGAAGCTCCTACGAGCAGTACTTC
TRBJ2-3	TRBV7-2	TRBD2	NA	CASSLGRGRSKDTQYF	TGTGCCAGCAGCTTAGGGCGCGGGAGGTCGAAAGATACGCAGTATTTT
TRBJ2-7	TRBV13	NA	NA	CASRVKQGPVEQYF	TGTGCCAGCCGGGTAAAACAGGGCCCTGTCGAGCAGTACTTC
TRBJ2-1	TRBV5-6	NA	NA	CASSRIVGGGYNEQFF	TGTGCCAGCAGCCGGATAGTAGGGGGGGGTTACAATGAGCAGTTCTTC
TRBJ2-7	TRBV27	TRBD2	NA	CASSLSGSGIYEQYF	TGTGCCAGCAGTTTATCTGGTAGCGGGATCTACGAGCAGTACTTC
TRBJ2-2	TRBV6-1	TRBD2	few	CASNLAGGVTGELFF	TGTGCCAGCAATCTGGCGGGAGGGGTCACCGGGGAGCTGTTTTTT
TRBJ2-7	TRBV25-1	NA	once	CASSETGPYEQYF	TGTGCCAGCAGTGAAACAGGACCCTACGAGCAGTACTTC
TRBJ2-1	TRBV12-5	TRBD1	NA	CASAIKRGQGLSYNEQFF	TGTGCTAGTGCTATCAAAAGGGGGCAGGGCCTCTCCTACAATGAGCAGTTCTTC
TRBJ1-5	TRBV7-2	TRBD1	NA	CASSSGQGQPQHF	TGTGCCAGCAGCTCGGGACAGGGGCAGCCCCAGCATTTT
TRBJ1-1	TRBV5-1	NA	NA	CASRGGSNTEAFF	TGCGCCAGCAGGGGGGGTTCGAACACTGAAGCTTTCTTT
TRBJ1-1	TRBV2	TRBD1	NA	CASSSRGAQNTEAFF	TGTGCCAGCAGCAGCAGGGGGGCCCAGAACACTGAAGCTTTCTTT
TRBJ2-1	TRBV19	NA	NA	CASNNEIGTEQFF	TGTGCCAGTAATAATGAGATCGGTACTGAGCAGTTCTTC
TRBJ2-7	TRBV6-6	NA	NA	CASSPSYEQYF	TGTGCCAGCAGTCCTTCCTACGAGCAGTACTTC
TRBJ1-1	TRBV19	TRBD1	NA	CASSRGQGAANTEAFF	TGTGCCAGTAGCCGAGGACAGGGGGCCGCGAACACTGAAGCTTTCTTT
TRBJ1-5	TRBV7-9	TRBD1	once	CASSRGQGGQPQHF	TGTGCCAGCAGCCGCGGACAGGGCGGTCAGCCCCAGCATTTT
TRBJ2-7	TRBV6-1	TRBD2	few	CASTPARGDYEQYF	TGTGCCAGCACCCCAGCCCGGGGGGACTACGAGCAGTACTTC
TRBJ2-7	TRBV6-6	NA	once	CASTLGAIFDEQYF	TGTGCCAGCACCCTAGGGGCGATCTTCGACGAGCAGTACTTC
TRBJ2-6	TRBV7-8	TRBD1	NA	CASSDITGGETGANVLTF	TGTGCCAGCAGCGACATTACAGGGGGCGAAACTGGGGCCAACGTCCTGACTTTC
TRBJ1-1	TRBV6-5	TRBD1	NA	CASSQQGHGTEAFF	TGTGCCAGCAGCCAACAGGGGCACGGCACTGAAGCTTTCTTT
TRBJ2-3	TRBV30	TRBD2	NA	CAWSAGLAGLADTQYF	TGTGCCTGGAGCGCAGGACTAGCGGGATTGGCAGATACGCAGTATTTT
TRBJ1-2	TRBV7-6	TRBD1	NA	CASSEQGVQYYGYTF	TGTGCCAGCAGCGAACAGGGGGTACAATACTATGGCTACACCTTC
TRBJ2-1	TRBV7-3	TRBD1	NA	CASSLDRSSYNEQFF	TGTGCCAGCAGCCTGGACAGGAGCTCCTACAATGAGCAGTTCTTC
TRBJ2-5	TRBV9	NA	NA	CASSVGQQETQYF	TGTGCCAGCAGCGTAGGACAGCAAGAGACCCAGTACTTC
TRBJ1-2	TRBV7-9	NA	NA	CSSSLRGAGYGYTF	TGTTCCAGCAGCTTGCGGGGGGCCGGGTATGGCTACACCTTC
TRBJ1-5	TRBV19	NA	NA	CASSGQRGGLDHSNQPQHF	TGTGCCAGTAGTGGCCAGAGGGGAGGATTGGATCATAGCAATCAGCCCCAGCATTTT
TRBJ2-3	TRBV29-1	NA	NA	CSVAYTDTQYF	TGCAGCGTTGCCTACACAGATACGCAGTATTTT
TRBJ2-7	TRBV27	NA	NA	CASSRDRVLAGAGEQYF	TGTGCCAGCAGTCGGGACAGGGTCCTAGCGGGAGCTGGAGAGCAGTACTTC
TRBJ1-1	TRBV15	NA	NA	CATSRGRAEEAFF	TGTGCCACCAGCAGAGGGAGGGCGGAAGAAGCTTTCTTT
TRBJ2-7	TRBV6-5	NA	few	CASSYKLGPYEQYF	TGTGCCAGCAGTTACAAACTCGGTCCCTACGAGCAGTACTTC
TRBJ2-7	TRBV28	NA	NA	CASFTGSSYEQYF	TGTGCCAGCTTCACAGGGAGCTCCTACGAGCAGTACTTC